This T cell receptor (beta chain) was documented in a study of T cells in Graves' hyperthyroidism and ophthalmopathy (dated by TCRdb to between 2017 and 2020). Some background on the complete study: Peripheral blood samples were taken at initial diagnosis, before any treatment was given. In addition, the study compared T-cell repertoires in thyroid tissue and in blood from roughly 6 Graves' hyperthyroidism patients. To identify TCR V-J signatures that set the groups apart, the researchers used a discovery cohort of 90 to 100 patients, made up of roughly 45 with Graves' ophthalmopathy and 55 to 65 with stable Graves' hyperthyroidism. After blood sampling, hyperthyroidism patients were treated with methimazole at a starting dose of 30 mg daily, and ophthalmopathy patients were treated with high-dose intravenous methylprednisolone. The paper reports TCR Vbeta CDR3 sequencing of 140 or so peripheral blood samples: 43 ophthalmopathy, over 70 hyperthyroidism and around 17 progressor patients. Whether ophthalmopathy could be predicted prospectively was tested in an independent validation cohort made up of 18 to 20 hyperthyroidism patients plus 17 patients who later progressed to ophthalmopathy. For training and testing, the 100 patients in the discovery cohort were randomly divided in a 7:3 ratio. Overall results and qualifications from the work: In validation, progression to ophthalmopathy was predicted by the model with approximately 67% sensitivity and 72% to 85% specificity, a median of about 6.4 months before onset. Ophthalmopathy was separated from stable hyperthyroidism by a 13 V-J signature model, with approximately 86% sensitivity and roughly 81% specificity obtained in cross-validation and 80%/75% obtained in testing. Sample size was not statistically predetermined, and investigators were not blinded to group allocation. Most expanded thyroid clonotypes (frequency above 0.001) were also found in blood, which suggests that blood repertoires may mirror thyroid immune responses.

Ends trimmed: V by 5 bases, J by 5 bases; bases unmatched to a gene: 8. As encoded in the germline V gene (reference sequence), CDR1 is SEHNR while CDR2 is FQNEAQ. Its CDR3 holds 15 amino acids, cysteine through phenylalanine. Only CDR3 DNA is held: 45 bases, read in frame from base 1. For this clonotype: No cognate antigen has been identified for it. No base quality values were provided; no much bigger clone lies one nucleotide off.

A patient counted as having stable Graves' hyperthyroidism if no progression to ophthalmopathy occurred over 18 months of follow-up. Hyperthyroidism patients were newly diagnosed, had a disease duration of under 2 months, and were aged 18 to 65 years. Patients with uncontrolled infections, other autoimmune diseases, pregnancy or lactation were excluded. Diagnoses relied on clinical symptoms, serum thyroxine and TRAb, thyroid ultrasound and orbital computed tomography. Ficoll-Paque density gradient centrifugation was used to isolate PBMCs from around 10 ml of fresh peripheral blood. Total RNA was extracted with Trizol reagent, and quality was checked on an Agilent 2100 Bioanalyzer. The TCR beta CDR3 regions were amplified from the RNA transcripts. The TCR CDR3 was subjected to a first round of RT-PCR using the HTBI primer set and the Qiagen OneStep RT-PCR kit. Libraries were constructed in a second round of multiplex PCR, after which size selection and purification were carried out. Libraries were sequenced paired-end with 100 bp reads on an Illumina HiSeq2000. On the authors' methods: SOAPnuke was used to process the raw data, removing reads that contained adapters or uncalled bases, had a mean Phred below 15, or lacked an exact match to the constant primer or identifier. High-quality paired reads were merged using COPE v1.2.5, and each unique nucleotide sequence was defined as a clonotype. MiTCR v1.1 was used to align the clonotypes against IMGT TRBV, TRBD and TRBJ reference segments. The analysis was restricted to V-J combinations with a frequency above 0.0001, which together covered just over 98% of the repertoires. A TCS score was defined as the ratio between F50 (clonal expansion) and ExV (chaos), using BLOSUM62-based TCRdist between CDR3 peptides within each V-J. Welch's t-statistics and random forest reduced around 510 V-J features to 13, which were used in a naive Bayes classifier (R e1071). TCRdb applied fastp at Q25 and MiXCR to the public reads, then kept only in-frame beta chains. CDR3 protein duplicates are merged, each entry listing the most common genes and DNA. The V and J calls shown here were made by TCRdb, not taken from the authors' results. Counted in this sample were more than 600,000 distinct CDR3 sequences; roughly 15% of them appeared once. The ten largest clones take up under 10% of the sample.

The source of this sequence is a man younger than 35 with Graves' hyperthyroidism. The sequence is built from TRBV7-9 and TRBJ2-1; TRBD2 aligns with 8 central bases. Sequenced: blood. This receptor has the CDR3 CASSQIAGWHNEQFF. The DNA is as follows: TGTGCCAGCAGCCAGATAGCGGGATGGCACAATGAGCAGTTCTTC.